This is a list of T cell receptor beta chains from one sample in a study of T cell repertoires in cytomegalovirus infection. Each CDR3 protein gets one entry after TCRdb re-called the reads with MiXCR. The sample has about 440,000 distinct CDR3 sequences, approximately 31% seen once. The specimen was PBMCs. These receptors all stem from a human donor in good health (CMV status not recorded). Some clones in this sample may be carry-over from other donors' samples. Both conserved end residues are trimmed from each CDR3. Each record gives: clone size, D gene, V gene, J gene, CDR3 protein. A D gene is named only where the DNA matches it firmly. Only some rows state a clone size, as once, few, many or a class for expanded clones.

many	.	TRBV4-1	TRBJ2-7	ASSQDPQADEQY
many	.	TRBV7-2	TRBJ2-3	ASSLRADTQY
few	.	TRBV7-3	TRBJ2-2	ASSPYERARTGELF
.	TRBD2	TRBV2	TRBJ2-5	ATGAGGPETQY
many	.	TRBV7-9	TRBJ2-5	ASVRLGSETQY
many	.	TRBV7-2	TRBJ1-2	ASNLVIGTYGYT
.	TRBD1	TRBV5-1	TRBJ2-1	ASSEGAVRDEQF
.	TRBD1	TRBV20-1	TRBJ1-5	SARPRTGASNQPQH
many	TRBD2	TRBV7-2	TRBJ2-1	ASSGGSGGGNEQF
few	.	TRBV6-1	TRBJ2-2	ASSEVGFSGELF
.	.	TRBV10-3	TRBJ2-7	AIGGGGEQY
few	.	TRBV20-1	TRBJ1-2	SARMVQDPLGYT
.	.	TRBV4-2	TRBJ2-1	ASSQDGGLRASSYNEQF
.	.	TRBV2	TRBJ1-2	ASSEGAANYGYT
.	TRBD2	TRBV28	TRBJ2-6	ASTRAGGSGANVLT
.	.	TRBV7-9	TRBJ2-5	ASSSPTPLYETQY
many	.	TRBV7-2	TRBJ2-7	ASSLQLLGGGGPYEQY
.	TRBD1	TRBV7-8	TRBJ2-7	ASSPRRDRGSYEQY
.	.	TRBV7-9	TRBJ2-3	ASSETRLTDRQY
.	.	TRBV11-3	TRBJ1-2	ASSSTRTDYGYT
.	.	TRBV5-1	TRBJ1-1	ASSNPGAKNTEAF
few	TRBD2	TRBV25-1	TRBJ2-1	ASSKLAGKSYNEQF
few	.	TRBV5-1	TRBJ1-2	ASSLVAGIGYT
many	.	TRBV7-2	TRBJ1-2	AIPPIRAIGYGYT
many	.	TRBV12-3/TRBV12-4	TRBJ1-5	ASSLAGAFNQPQH
.	TRBD1	TRBV10-2	TRBJ1-1	ASNDRGRTEAF
.	.	TRBV6-1	TRBJ1-1	ASSIAGGLGNTEAF
few	TRBD1	TRBV29-1	TRBJ2-7	SVELTGTYEQY
.	.	TRBV5-1	TRBJ2-7	ASKDNSYEQS
.	TRBD1	TRBV6-2/TRBV6-3	TRBJ2-6	ASSDRESGANVLT
.	TRBD1	TRBV6-5	TRBJ1-2	ASCPQGGNYGYT
few	.	TRBV20-1	TRBJ2-5	SARDFASGALETQY
.	.	TRBV6-2/TRBV6-3	TRBJ2-7	ASSRTGPPYEQY
.	.	TRBV12-3/TRBV12-4	TRBJ2-3	ASSLVAGEGLTTSTDTQY
few	.	TRBV7-2	TRBJ2-7	ASSLMQGRSYEQY
once	.	TRBV4-2	TRBJ1-6	SSSQERGGSPLH
few	.	TRBV25-1	TRBJ2-3	ASSEYRSGEDTQY
.	TRBD1	TRBV4-1	TRBJ2-1	SSSNFEGANYNEQF
.	.	TRBV2	TRBJ2-5	ASSGDFKETQY
.	.	TRBV20-1	TRBJ1-1	SARPGTLNTEAF
.	.	TRBV5-4	TRBJ1-1	ASSLEVGATEAF
few	TRBD1	TRBV6-1	TRBJ1-6	ASSATGGDGSPLH
.	.	TRBV23-1	TRBJ2-7	ASSQPLQGGAYEQY
few	.	TRBV7-6	TRBJ2-5	ASSSLDLGAETQY
few	.	TRBV7-8	TRBJ2-1	ASSPRDYNEQF
few	TRBD1	TRBV7-8	TRBJ1-1	ASSLDRGTEAF
many	.	TRBV7-2	TRBJ2-7	ASSLEVGGASSYEQY
few	TRBD1	TRBV28	TRBJ1-2	ASSLNRGPLRNGYT
few	.	TRBV4-1	TRBJ1-5	ASSQDPSGYSNQPQH